Listed here are 22 T cell receptor beta chains from one sample, sequenced in a study of Ad26.COV2.S vaccination and SARS-CoV-2 variants. Sequencing used immunoSEQ multiplex PCR; TCRdb keeps in-frame clones, though not all of them. This sample has about 460,000 clones, with about 89% found just once. Treatment defined: some 20 received Ad26.COV2.S at low or high dose, single or two shots; 5 received placebo; per-sample allocation not given. At day 63 after the first vaccine or placebo injection, samples were drawn. Here the sequenced sample was peripheral blood, taken in a trial of Ad26.COV2.S vaccine versus placebo. The receptors stem from a person between 18 and 65 years old who received the Ad26.COV2.S COVID-19 vaccine or a placebo.

The V and J genes are TRBV10-3 and TRBJ1-3, with D unclear. Per germline, CDR1 ENHRY and CDR2 SYGVKD. CDR3 length: 17 amino acids. V lost 4 bases, J lost 0 bases, and 16 bases lay in between. Here the CDR3 reads CAISGVGQEHSGNTIYF. The CDR3 coding sequence is TGTGCCATCAGTGGGGTTGGGCAGGAGCACTCTGGAAACACCATATATTTT.

V is TRBV27 and J is TRBJ2-5, with 7 bases identical to TRBD1. CDR1 and CDR2 from the germline V gene are MNHEY and SMNVEV (reference sequence). V shed 6 bases, J shed 5 bases, and the junction held 6 bases outside the gene matches. CDR3 length: 13 residues. Here the CDR3 DNA reads TGTGCCAGCAGGGACTCACAGGGGGAGACCCAGTACTTC. Translated, it gives CASRDSQGETQYF.

The chain carries TRBV7-2 and TRBJ1-5; D unclear. V was trimmed by 2 bases and J by 5 bases, leaving 10 bases between them. The germline V gene has CDR1 SGHTA and CDR2 FQGNSA. CDR3 length: 14 residues. CDR3 amino acids: CASSLTGLDQPQHF. In nucleotides, the CDR3 is TGTGCCAGCAGCTTAACCGGGTTAGATCAGCCCCAGCATTTT.

The gene calls are TRBV13 and TRBJ1-2, with 9 bases aligning to TRBD1. Germline trimming cut 5 bases from V and 7 bases from J; bases unmatched to any gene: 11. The length of the CDR3 is 15 residues. Germline loops: CDR1 PRHDT, CDR2 FYEKMQ (reference sequence). The CDR3 sequence: CASSETGTGRSGYTF. DNA for the CDR3: TGTGCCAGCAGCGAAACCGGGACAGGGCGTAGTGGCTACACCTTC.

This chain uses TRBV28 with TRBJ2-6; D call uncertain. This CDR3 spans 16 amino acids. Germline values: CDR1 MDHEN, CDR2 SYDVKM. V lost 5 bases to trimming and J lost 0 bases, with 11 bases between them. CDR3 DNA: TGTGCCAGCAGTCAGGTCCTGAGCTCTGGGGCCAACGTCCTGACTTTC. Translation gives CASSQVLSSGANVLTF.

In the case of this clone: One junction end does not reproduce the germline sequence, and a read error may be involved. The chain couples TRBV19 to TRBJ1-5; TRBD1 is a possible D gene (5 bases). The germline CDR1 and CDR2 sequences are LNHDA and SQIVND (reference sequence). The CDR3 covers 15 residues. The CDR3: CTSSIGEWGNQPQHF. CDR3 nucleotides: TGTACCAGTAGTATAGGGGAGTGGGGAAATCAGCCCCAGCATTTT. The complete variable domain, with remaining parts taken from reference TRBV19 and TRBJ1-5, reads DGGITQSPKYLFRKEGQNVTLSCEQNLNHDAMYWYRQDPGQGLRLIYYSQIVNDFQKGDIAEGYSVSREKKESFPLTVTSAQKNPTAFYLCTSSIGEWGNQPQHFGDGTRLSIL.

The rearrangement joins TRBV3-1 (or the pseudogene TRBV3-2) to TRBJ1-2; tentative D call: TRBD1 (6 bases). This CDR3 region has 15 residues. Germline V CDR1 and CDR2: LGHDT, YNNKEL (reference sequence). V dropped 2 bases and J dropped 6 bases, with 16 bases sitting between them. The CDR3 protein is CASSQQGQYLDGYTF. The CDR3 nucleotides are TGTGCCAGCAGCCAACAAGGACAGTACTTAGATGGCTACACCTTC.

This chain joins TRBV15 and TRBJ1-3, with 8 bases aligning to TRBD1. Per the germline V gene, CDR1 is LNHNV and CDR2 is YYDKDF (reference sequence). J gave up 4 bases and V 2 bases, and 4 bases lay outside the gene matches. The CDR3 is 15 residues long. The CDR3 DNA reads TGTGCCACCAGCAGATTTCAGGGGGCGGGAAACACCATATATTTT. Its translation: CATSRFQGAGNTIYF.

The V call is TRBV28, the J call TRBJ1-3; D remains ambiguous. V shed 2 bases and J shed 2 bases, with 10 bases lying between them. There are 15 residues in the CDR3. Germline CDR1 MDHEN, CDR2 SYDVKM. The CDR3 here is CASSLAGGAGNTIYF. The CDR3 DNA is TGTGCCAGCAGTTTAGCGGGCGGCGCTGGAAACACCATATATTTT. Full variable domain (missing parts from reference TRBV28 and TRBJ1-3): DVKVTQSSRYLVKRTGEKVFLECVQDMDHENMFWYRQDPGLGLRLIYFSYDVKMKEKGDIPEGYSVSREKKERFSLILESASTNQTSMYLCASSLAGGAGNTIYFGEGSWLTVV.

The chain couples TRBV19 to TRBJ2-6, with D possibly matching TRBD1 (6 bases). V dropped 7 bases and J dropped 2 bases, with 12 bases sitting between them. Germline values: CDR1 LNHDA, CDR2 SQIVND (reference sequence). The CDR3 spans 15 residues. CDR3 region: CASKSQGTGANVLTF. The CDR3 DNA sequence: TGTGCCAGTAAGTCACAGGGAACTGGGGCCAACGTCCTGACTTTC.

The chain couples TRBV10-2 to TRBJ2-3; the D gene is possibly TRBD2 (5 bases). Germline V gives CDR1 WSHSY, CDR2 SAAADI. CDR3 length: 15 amino acids. V was shortened by 0 bases and J by 3 bases, with 10 bases between the two germline ends. The CDR3 reads CASSESTRRTDTQYF. Here the CDR3 DNA reads TGCGCCAGCAGTGAGTCTACACGGAGGACAGATACGCAGTATTTT.

The chain uses TRBV6-6 and TRBJ1-5; D remains ambiguous. The V gene lost 6 bases and the J gene lost 7 bases, with 7 bases spanning the gap. This CDR3 has 11 residues. Germline values: CDR1 MNHNY, CDR2 SVGAGI (reference sequence). The CDR3 sequence is CASRSDQPQHF. The CDR3 DNA reads as TGTGCCAGCAGATCAGACCAGCCCCAGCATTTT.

The chain links TRBV11-2 to TRBJ1-5; no reliable D call. Germline-derived CDR1 and CDR2 are SGHAT and FQNNGV. CDR3 length equals 12 residues. V was cut by 1 base and J by 7 bases, with 5 bases left in between. The CDR3: CASSLGGQPQHF. CDR3 nucleotides: TGTGCCAGCAGCTTAGGGGGACAGCCCCAGCATTTT.

The chain is built from TRBV18 and TRBJ2-1; D is unclear. The V end lost 3 bases, the J end lost 2 bases, and 14 bases lay between the germline ends. This CDR3 comprises 16 residues. Per germline, CDR1 KGHSH and CDR2 LQKENI. DNA of the CDR3: TGTGCCAGCTCACCGTCACCTGTGGGCACCTACAATGAGCAGTTCTTC. Its protein is CASSPSPVGTYNEQFF.

This clone was seen once. The CDR3 spells CASTGGSGDTQYF. DNA for the CDR3: TGCGCCAGCACGGGCGGATCTGGGGATACGCAGTATTTT. The chain has TRBV5-1 and TRBJ2-3; D is undetermined. The CDR3 totals 13 residues. V lost 6 bases, J lost 6 bases, and 14 bases lay in between. CDR1 is SGHRS and CDR2 is YFSETQ in the germline V gene. The variable domain in full, with the rest retrieved from reference TRBV5-1 and TRBJ2-3, is KAGVTQTPRYLIKTRGQQVTLSCSPISGHRSVSWYQQTPGQGLQFLFEYFSETQRNKGNFPGRFSGRQFSNSRSEMNVSTLELGDSALYLCASTGGSGDTQYFGPGTRLTVL.

The chain employs TRBV6-1 and TRBJ2-7; the D is unclear. V was shortened by 2 bases and J by 2 bases, with 7 bases between the two germline ends. Germline loops: CDR1 MNHNS, CDR2 SASEGT. The CDR3 consists of 13 residues. In nucleotides, the CDR3 is TGTGCCAGCAGTGAAATTCGTGCCTACGAGCAGTACTTC. Its protein is CASSEIRAYEQYF.

V is TRBV28 and J is TRBJ1-4, with 8 bases fitting TRBD1. The CDR3 is made up of 14 amino acids. The germline CDR1 and CDR2 sequences are MDHEN and SYDVKM. Trimming at V came to 3 bases and at J to 8 bases, leaving 5 bases not matched to a gene. CDR3 coding DNA: TGTGCCAGCAGTTTGGACAGGGTTAACGAAAAACTGTTTTTT. This sequence encodes CASSLDRVNEKLFF.

This chain uses TRBV6-6 with TRBJ2-7, with D tentatively TRBD2 (6 bases). Germline V lookup: CDR1 MNHNY, CDR2 SVGAGI (reference sequence). The CDR3 sequence is 13 residues long. V lost 4 bases and J lost 5, with 12 bases in between. CDR3 nucleotides: TGTGCCAGCAGTTTGCGGGGAGAGGACGAGCAGTACTTC. It translates to CASSLRGEDEQYF.

A single count supports this clone. For the CDR3, the DNA is TGTGCCAGCGCCCGGCCACAGGGACCTAATGAAAAACTGTTTTTT. It encodes CASARPQGPNEKLFF. The V gene is TRBV6-6, the J gene TRBJ1-4, with a tentative D call TRBD1 (6 bases). Germline values: CDR1 MNHNY, CDR2 SVGAGI (reference sequence). Trimming removed 8 bases from V and 3 bases from J, with 16 bases in between. The CDR3 contains 15 residues.

The chain couples TRBV11-2 to TRBJ2-1; D ambiguous. Germline V gene lookup returns CDR1 SGHAT and CDR2 FQNNGV. The germline V and J ends were trimmed by 1 base and 0 bases, with 10 bases remaining between them. The CDR3 runs to 16 residues. The CDR3 region has the DNA TGTGCCAGCAGCTTAGTTAGGCAGATCTCCTACAATGAGCAGTTCTTC. Encoded protein: CASSLVRQISYNEQFF.

This clone was seen just once. This chain connects TRBV19 to TRBJ2-1, with 9 bases identical to TRBD2. Trimming cost V 6 bases and J 8 bases; bases outside gene matches: 14. Germline CDR1 is LNHDA and CDR2 is SQIVND (reference sequence). This CDR3 has 16 amino acids. In nucleotides, the CDR3 is TGTGCCAGTAGACCCCCGGGGACTAGCCGTTGGGATGAGCAGTTCTTC. This codes for CASRPPGTSRWDEQFF.

This clone was recorded only once. This chain uses TRBV29-1 with TRBJ1-2; tentative D call: TRBD1 (6 bases). V was shortened by 4 bases and J by 7 bases, with 13 bases between the two germline ends. Germline V gives CDR1 SQVTM, CDR2 ANQGSEA. This CDR3 contains 12 residues. The CDR3, as DNA: TGCAGCGTTGGCGGGACACTTTTTGGCTACACCTTC. It encodes CSVGGTLFGYTF.